The table lists the clone carrying this TCR beta chain with many counts. Its specificity is not known. The data were obtained in a study of CD8+CD57+ T cells in acquired aplastic anemia. The overall study: When averaged, DNA from sorted CD4+ and CD8+ cells came to around 3.1 ug. Researchers reported that healthy donors averaged about 11 million reads for CD4+ cells. Study-level results: CD8+ Simpson's diversity did not differ significantly between patients and controls. The same twenty-nine CD8+ CDR3 sequences occurred in patients and in controls.

The use of genomic DNA as template underpinned the TCR beta VDJ and CDR3 profiling. From the reads, TCRdb called clonotypes with MiXCR, one entry per CDR3 protein. The sample lists 98,000 or so distinct CDR3 sequences; under 60% were seen once. Trimming left V 3 bases short and J 3 bases short, with 9 bases between. The CDR3 is 14 amino acids. The germline V gene encodes CDR1 MNHNS and CDR2 SASEGT. The sample consisted of sorted CD4+, CD8+, or CD8+CD57+ T cells (not recorded which) from PBMCs. The rearrangement uses TRBV6-1 and TRBJ1-5; no clear D. The sequence came from a human donor in good health, serving as a control. The CDR3 region is CASSEWGDNQPQHF. The CDR3 DNA sequence: TGTGCCAGCAGTGAGTGGGGTGACAATCAGCCCCAGCATTTT.